This passage covers 15 T cell receptor beta chains from one sample sequenced in a study of low-dose radiotherapy and immunotherapy resistance in tumors. Time point given: before trial treatment. TCRs were put through 20 to 25 PCR cycles of amplification with Phusion. A constant-region primer and the V-primer adapter served as the primer pair. TCRdb redid the calling of the reads with MiXCR, one entry per CDR3 protein. The sample lists about 47,000 distinct CDR3 sequences, roughly 12% occurring once. This specimen consisted of PBMCs, obtained before treatment. The receptors stem from a female donor with ovarian cancer.

This clonotype was seen a handful of times. This may come from a read error, since a much larger clone is one base off. The chain joins TRBV2 to TRBJ1-2; D perhaps matches TRBD1 (6 bases). The CDR3 has 14 residues. Per the germline V gene, CDR1 is SNHLY and CDR2 is FYNNEI. V was cut by 1 base and J by 5 bases, with 11 bases left in between. The CDR3 sequence: CASSEGQGSYGYTF. The CDR3 DNA sequence: TGTGCCAGCAGTGAAGGGCAGGGGAGTTATGGCTACACCTTC.

This clonotype was detected a few times. This chain uses TRBV6-2 or TRBV6-3 with TRBJ1-5; no reliable D call. The CDR3 contains 13 residues. Trimming shortened V by 6 bases and J by 6 bases, and 12 bases separated the two germline ends. Per germline, CDR1 MNHEY and CDR2 SVGEGT. Here the CDR3 reads CASSPSIFQPQHF. CDR3 bases: TGTGCCAGCAGCCCCAGTATTTTTCAGCCCCAGCATTTT.

This clonotype was counted many times. V gene TRBV9 combines with J gene TRBJ1-5; TRBD1 might be the D (6 bases). The germline V and J ends were trimmed by 3 bases and 7 bases, with 17 bases remaining between them. From germline, CDR1 is SGDLS and CDR2 YYNGEE. This CDR3 has 15 residues. CDR3 bases: TGTGCCAGCAGCGAACAGGGTTTAGGTTTACAGCCCCAGCATTTT. It codes for CASSEQGLGLQPQHF.

This clonotype was seen a few times. The chain couples TRBV20-1 to TRBJ1-5, with 8 nucleotides matching TRBD1. Trimming cost V 6 bases and J 8 bases; bases outside gene matches: 15. CDR3 length: 15 amino acids. Germline V gives CDR1 DFQATT, CDR2 SNEGSKA (reference sequence). Written as DNA, the CDR3 is TGCAGTGCGGAGGCCGGGACAGGAGGAAGGGAGCCCCAGCATTTT. It translates to CSAEAGTGGREPQHF.

This clonotype was detected ten times or more. This chain joins TRBV10-3 and TRBJ2-6, with 9 bases identical to TRBD2. The CDR3 runs to 18 residues. Germline V gene data show CDR1 as ENHRY and CDR2 as SYGVKD. The junction had 9 bases not matched to a gene; V was cut back by 6 bases and J by 0 bases. CDR3 DNA: TGTGCCATCAGCCCCGGACTAGCGTCTTTCTCTGGGGCCAACGTCCTGACTTTC. Residues: CAISPGLASFSGANVLTF.

The sample holds many counts of this clonotype. V and J are TRBV4-1 and TRBJ1-1; D possibly corresponds to TRBD1 (5 bases). The CDR3 loop spans 16 amino acids. The germline gives CDR1 MGHRA, CDR2 YSYEKL. The ends were cut back, 2 bases at V and 6 bases at J, with 19 bases in the middle. The DNA of the CDR3 is TGCGCCAGCAGCCAAATCGTCTTTCAGGGAGTCCCTGAAGCTTTCTTT. Its protein product is CASSQIVFQGVPEAFF.

This chain connects TRBV5-5 to TRBJ2-4; D ambiguous. The V gene's germline CDR1 is SGHKS and CDR2 YYEKEE (reference sequence). V was pared by 0 bases and J by 1 base, with 8 bases between. The CDR3 runs to 15 residues. CDR3 protein: CASSLDGMAKNIQYF. In nucleotides, the CDR3 is TGTGCCAGCAGCTTGGATGGGATGGCCAAAAACATTCAGTACTTC.

The sample holds one count of this clonotype. The chain couples TRBV10-3 to TRBJ1-4, with 7 positions matching TRBD1. This CDR3 is 17 amino acids long. The junction had 4 bases not matched to a gene; V was cut back by 0 bases and J by 0 bases. Looked up from germline, CDR1 is ENHRY and CDR2 is SYGVKD. The CDR3 sequence: CAISESGQSSTNEKLFF. In DNA, the CDR3 is TGTGCCATCAGTGAGTCGGGACAGTCATCAACTAATGAAAAACTGTTTTTT.

This clonotype was counted at least ten times. The chain couples TRBV27 to TRBJ1-2; D possibly corresponds to TRBD1 (5 bases). CDR1 is MNHEY, CDR2 SMNVEV, per germline (reference sequence). The CDR3 extends over 13 amino acids. Trimming pared 3 bases from V and 1 base from J, leaving 6 bases between. The CDR3 DNA sequence: TGTGCCAGCAGTTTCGGGGGTAACTATGGCTACACCTTC. It specifies CASSFGGNYGYTF.

The table lists this clonotype with many counts. The V and J genes are TRBV3-1 and TRBJ2-1; maybe TRBD2 (5 bases). The V gene's germline CDR1 is LGHDT and CDR2 YNNKEL (reference sequence). This CDR3 spans 15 amino acids. Between the trimmed V and J ends, which lost 0 bases and 7 bases, there was a span of 13 bases. CDR3 nucleotide sequence: TGTGCCAGCAGCCAAGATCGACTACGCGGGAATGAGCAGTTCTTC. It specifies CASSQDRLRGNEQFF.

This clonotype was found many times. V gene TRBV5-4 combines with J gene TRBJ2-1, with 9 nucleotides matching TRBD1. Germline V CDR1 and CDR2: SGHNT, YYREEE (reference sequence). CDR3 length: 14 residues. The J segment lost 6 bases and the V segment lost 1 base, leaving 2 bases of the junction unmatched. In nucleotides, the CDR3 is TGTGCCAGCAGCTTGTTACAGGGGGCCAATGAGCAGTTCTTC. Amino acids: CASSLLQGANEQFF.

The rearrangement links TRBV6-5 to TRBJ2-7, with D hard to call. CDR1 MNHEY and CDR2 SVGAGI come from the germline V gene. Trimming took 4 bases from V and 0 from J, leaving 10 bases between them. The CDR3 has 14 residues. The CDR3 nucleotides read TGTGCCAGCAGTTCCTCGTACAGCTCCTACGAGCAGTACTTC. This sequence encodes CASSSSYSSYEQYF.

The sample holds many counts of this clonotype. The rearrangement links TRBV3-1 to TRBJ2-5, with 8 bases identical to TRBD2. CDR1 LGHDT and CDR2 YNNKEL come from the germline V gene (reference sequence). The CDR3 contains 19 residues. V lost 0 bases, J lost 4 bases, and 16 bases stayed unmatched. Here the CDR3 reads CASSQDPLAGWGGGETQYF. CDR3 DNA sequence: TGTGCCAGCAGCCAAGACCCCCTAGCGGGCTGGGGGGGTGGAGAGACCCAGTACTTC.

This clonotype was detected ten times or more. This chain uses TRBV2 with TRBJ2-1; TRBD1 might be the D (5 bases). Germline CDR1 reads SNHLY; CDR2 reads FYNNEI. V lost 7 bases to trimming and J lost 4 bases, with 5 bases between them. The CDR3 is 11 amino acids. The CDR3 is CASTGYNEQFF. In DNA, the CDR3 is TGTGCCAGCACAGGGTACAATGAGCAGTTCTTC.

This clonotype was picked up many times. The rearrangement uses TRBV6-6 and TRBJ1-3, with 7 bases identical to TRBD1. The CDR3 is 18 amino acids. Trimming cost V 6 bases and J 0 bases; bases outside gene matches: 14. CDR1 and CDR2 (germline): MNHNY, SVGAGI (reference sequence). The CDR3 reads CASSLLSEGAISGNTIYF. CDR3 DNA: TGTGCCAGCAGCCTCTTAAGCGAGGGGGCAATCTCTGGAAACACCATATATTTT.